This T cell receptor beta chain emerged from a study of T cell repertoires in cytomegalovirus infection (dated by TCRdb to the late 2010s). Study-level background: Recently identified HLA-C-restricted CMV epitopes, whose presentation resists viral immunomodulation, were targeted by peptide stimulations together with well-studied HLA-B-restricted epitopes. Donor HLA type was relevant to the analysis, as public TCR beta signatures indicated carriage of CMV infection together with the matching HLA type. Broader findings and caveats from the paper: In both this cohort and an independent roughly 330-donor cohort, the cumulative frequency of public TCR beta family members distinguished carriers of CMV infection plus the relevant HLA type. The ex vivo response was dominated by HLA-C-restricted CMV-specific TCR beta clonotypes, which also provided the single most frequent clonotype in two of eight donors.

Sequencing was carried out with an Illumina HiSeq 1500. TCRdb reprocessed the public reads (quality trimming at Q25 with fastp, clone calling with MiXCR) and kept in-frame beta chains. CDR3 protein duplicates are merged, each entry listing the most common genes and DNA. The sample table shows approximately 730,000 distinct CDR3 sequences, and 25% to 35% are seen once. The ten biggest clones cover roughly 13% of the sample. Note on this clonotype: The clone's antigen remains unknown. One base away there is no much larger clone; base qualities are not given.

Taken from the germline V gene, the CDR1 and CDR2 loops are MNHEY and SVGAGI. The V end gives up 8 bases and the J end 4 bases, leaving 5 bases in the junction not matched to a gene. The CDR3, cysteine through phenylalanine, is 12 amino acids long. Only the CDR3 portion is preserved as DNA: 36 bases, with reading frame beginning at the first base. The sample's treatment or condition label, decoded: in vitro stimulation with specific CMV peptide epitopes to enrich CMV-specific T cells. Here the chain combines TRBV6-5 and TRBJ2-7, with 7 junctional bases fitting TRBD2. The sample here was cultured CD8+ T cells from PBMCs, taken from culture after CMV antigen stimulation. The TCR comes from a human donor in good health (CMV status not recorded). Some clones in this sample may be carry-over from other donors' samples. Here the CDR3 is given as CASFGGGYEQYF. The nucleotide sequence reads TGTGCCAGCTTTGGGGGAGGGTACGAGCAGTACTTC.